Given below is one T cell receptor beta chain in context. CDR3 size: 14 residues. V trimming: 3 bases; J trimming: 3 bases; junction bases outside the gene matches: 1. Germline-derived CDR1 and CDR2 are MDHEN and SYDVKM. These data come from a study of OX40 agonist ivuxolimab in advanced cancers. Overall study context: With ivuxolimab, an agonistic anti-OX40 (CD134) antibody, patients were treated.

The protocol was immunoSEQ multiplex PCR, while the TCRdb copy is restricted to in-frame clones and leaves out a portion. The sample lists roughly 91,000 clones; roughly 95% were seen once. This receptor was taken from an adult with an advanced solid tumor such as melanoma, head and neck, liver or kidney cancer. This specimen was CD4+ or CD8+ T cells sorted from blood, taken in a trial of the OX40 agonist ivuxolimab. The chain combines TRBV28 with TRBJ2-5; 10 bases agree with TRBD1. The CDR3 bases are TGTGCCAGCAGTTTGGACAGGGGGGAAGAGACCCAGTACTTC. Translated, it gives CASSLDRGEETQYF.